Below are 32 T cell receptor beta chains sequenced from a single sample in a study of response to subunit inactivated influenza vaccine. TCRdb recomputed calls from the RT-PCR reads with MiXCR, one row per CDR3 protein. The sample includes about 520,000 distinct CDR3 sequences, around 25% seen only once; the top ten take 1.9%. Sequenced here: CD4+ T cells sorted from PBMCs, sampled roughly 5 days after vaccination. Source of these receptors: a man in his fifties who received an inactivated influenza vaccine.

The chain carries TRBV5-5 and TRBJ2-7; 7 nucleotides align to TRBD1. Germline V gene lookup returns CDR1 SGHKS and CDR2 YYEKEE (reference sequence). Unmatched junction bases numbered 4, after V lost 3 bases and J lost 7 bases. This CDR3 spans 12 amino acids. CDR3 loop: CASSYQGVEQYF. CDR3 bases: TGTGCCAGCAGCTACCAGGGGGTTGAGCAGTACTTC.

This sequence joins TRBV7-9 and TRBJ2-1; 8 nucleotides agree with TRBD2. Germline values: CDR1 SEHNR, CDR2 FQNEAQ (reference sequence). Trimming cost V 1 base and J 7 bases; bases outside gene matches: 6. The CDR3 contains 15 residues. CDR3 sequence: CASSLGAGVWNEQFF. The CDR3 DNA reads TGTGCCAGCAGCTTAGGAGCGGGGGTCTGGAATGAGCAGTTCTTC.

V is TRBV10-3 and J is TRBJ2-7, with TRBD1 matching 11 bases. Germline loops: CDR1 ENHRY, CDR2 SYGVKD. The V and J ends lost 4 bases and 5 bases, in that order; junction bases with no gene match: 4. The CDR3 length is 14 residues. CDR3 sequence (DNA): TGTGCCATCAGTGCCCGGACAGGGGGCGACGAGCAGTACTTC. Amino acid sequence: CAISARTGGDEQYF.

The V and J genes are TRBV28 and TRBJ1-4; D uncertain. The CDR3 is 13 residues long. Trimming took off 9 bases at V and 0 bases at J, with 8 bases between the two ends. CDR1 and CDR2 (germline): MDHEN, SYDVKM. The CDR3 spells CASRSATNEKLFF. DNA for the CDR3: TGTGCCAGTAGATCTGCAACTAATGAAAAACTGTTTTTT.

V usage is TRBV10-2 and J usage is TRBJ2-5; possibly TRBD2 for D (6 bases). Germline CDR1 and CDR2: WSHSY and SAAADI. Trimming pared 10 bases from V and 5 bases from J, leaving 26 bases between. The CDR3 covers 16 residues. The CDR3 nucleotides read TGCGCCATTTTAGCTGCGGGACCGATGGGACCGGAGACCCAGTACTTC. Translated: CAILAAGPMGPETQYF.

This clonotype has only a few counts. The rearrangement joins TRBV12-3 or TRBV12-4 to TRBJ2-3; no clear D gene. V lost 1 base to trimming and J lost 6 bases, with 8 bases between them. CDR3 size: 13 residues. In nucleotides, the CDR3 is TGTGCCAGCAGTTTAGGTCAACGGGATACGCAGTATTTT. This codes for CASSLGQRDTQYF.

V is TRBV28 and J is TRBJ1-2, with TRBD1 identical over 8 bases. Per the germline V gene, CDR1 is MDHEN and CDR2 is SYDVKM. The CDR3 is made up of 13 amino acids. The junction had 7 bases not matched to a gene; V was cut back by 6 bases and J by 7 bases. CDR3 bases: TGTGCCAGCAGACGTACAGGGGGGAGTGGCTACACCTTC. Amino acids: CASRRTGGSGYTF.

This clonotype was observed a few times. The chain joins TRBV7-8 to TRBJ2-7; TRBD1 is a possible D gene (6 bases). This CDR3 has 13 amino acids. Germline lookup yields CDR1 SGHVS and CDR2 FQNEAQ. V lost 5 bases and J lost 3, with 11 bases in between. DNA for the CDR3: TGTGCCAGCAGCGCCGGACAGCACTACGAGCAGTACTTC. Amino acids: CASSAGQHYEQYF.

The V call is TRBV5-1, the J call TRBJ1-1; 9 bases align to TRBD1. This CDR3 spans 13 amino acids. After removal of 2 bases from V and 8 bases from J, the junction contained 4 bases not matched to a gene. Germline values: CDR1 SGHRS, CDR2 YFSETQ. CDR3 loop: CASSFGQGKEAFF. The CDR3 nucleotides are TGCGCCAGCAGCTTTGGACAGGGGAAGGAAGCTTTCTTT.

The chain employs TRBV7-6 and TRBJ2-4, with 7 bases matching TRBD1. Germline V gene sequence: CDR1 SGHVS, CDR2 FNYEAQ. This CDR3 has 15 residues. J gave up 0 bases and V 5 bases, and 4 bases lay outside the gene matches. The chain's CDR3 is CASSPRQGAKNIQYF. Written as DNA, the CDR3 is TGTGCCAGCAGCCCCCGACAGGGAGCCAAAAACATTCAGTACTTC. Based on the CDR3 plus reference TRBV7-6 and TRBJ2-4, the full variable domain is GAGVSQSPRYKVTKRGQDVALRCDPISGHVSLYWYRQALGQGPEFLTYFNYEAQQDKSGLPNDRFSAERPEGSISTLTIQRTEQRDSAMYRCASSPRQGAKNIQYFGAGTRLSVL.

There are a few counts of this clonotype. The chain couples TRBV7-2 to TRBJ2-4; the D gene could be TRBD1 or TRBD2 (5 bases each). The CDR3 has 14 residues. The V end was cut by 5 bases, the J end by 6 bases, with 14 bases between. Germline V lookup: CDR1 SGHTA, CDR2 FQGNSA. For the CDR3, the DNA is TGTGCCAGCAGCCCTGGGACGCGGAGAAACATTCAGTACTTC. Residues: CASSPGTRRNIQYF. Complete variable domain (other parts from reference TRBV7-2 and TRBJ2-4): GAGVSQSPSNKVTEKGKDVELRCDPISGHTALYWYRQSLGQGLEFLIYFQGNSAPDKSGLPSDRFSAERTGGSVSTLTIQRTQQEDSAVYLCASSPGTRRNIQYFGAGTRLSVL.

This chain links TRBV30 with TRBJ1-5, with 9 positions matching TRBD1. With V trimmed by 0 bases and J by 5 bases, 5 bases remained unmatched. The CDR3 extends over 15 amino acids. CDR1 GTSNPN and CDR2 SVGIG come from the germline V gene (reference sequence). The CDR3 bases are TGTGCCTGGAGTGTACCGTGGACAGGGGATCAGCCCCAGCATTTT. It yields the protein CAWSVPWTGDQPQHF.

This rearrangement joins TRBV10-3 to TRBJ2-1, with 7 bases aligning to TRBD2. V was pared by 0 bases and J by 6 bases, with 5 bases of the junction left unmatched. Germline V gene sequence: CDR1 ENHRY, CDR2 SYGVKD. The CDR3 contains 15 residues. The CDR3 region has the DNA TGTGCCATCAGTGAGTCGGGGGGGAGGGGCAATGAGCAGTTCTTC. Translated, it gives CAISESGGRGNEQFF.

This clonotype was counted only a few times. The rearrangement links TRBV7-9 to TRBJ2-7; possible D gene TRBD2, 5 bases. Looked up from germline, CDR1 is SEHNR and CDR2 is FQNEAQ (reference sequence). CDR3 size: 16 residues. V shed 1 base and J shed 5 bases, with 18 bases lying between them. The CDR3 sequence is CASSLVLFGESHEQYF. The CDR3 nucleotides read TGTGCCAGCAGCTTAGTGTTGTTCGGGGAGTCCCACGAGCAGTACTTC. Combining the CDR3 with reference TRBV7-9 and TRBJ2-7 gives the whole variable domain DTGVSQNPRHKITKRGQNVTFRCDPISEHNRLYWYRQTLGQGPEFLTYFQNEAQLEKSRLLSDRFSAERPKGSFSTLEIQRTEQGDSAMYLCASSLVLFGESHEQYFGPGTRLTVT.

The sample holds a few counts of this clonotype. This chain links TRBV20-1 with TRBJ1-2; D remains ambiguous. CDR1 is DFQATT and CDR2 is SNEGSKA in the germline V gene (reference sequence). The CDR3 runs 12 residues. The germline V and J ends were trimmed by 1 base and 4 bases, with 7 bases remaining between them. CDR3 coding DNA: TGCAGTGCTAGAGTGGGGAGCTATGGCTACACCTTC. Its protein product is CSARVGSYGYTF.

This clonotype turned up a few times. The genes are TRBV12-3 or TRBV12-4 and TRBJ2-7; D may match TRBD1 or TRBD2 (5 bases each). V lost 3 bases, J lost 2 bases, and 17 bases lay in between. This CDR3 comprises 16 residues. DNA of the CDR3: TGTGCCAGCAGTTTCCCGGGTGGGACCGACGCCTACGAGCAGTACTTC. Its translation is CASSFPGGTDAYEQYF.

V is TRBV15 and J is TRBJ1-1; 9 bases line up with TRBD1. The CDR3 length is 18 residues. With V trimmed by 6 bases and J by 5 bases, 19 bases remained unmatched. Per the germline V gene, CDR1 is LNHNV and CDR2 is YYDKDF (reference sequence). The CDR3 reads CATRPDRGTFPLRTEAFF. CDR3 DNA sequence: TGTGCCACCAGACCTGACAGGGGGACCTTCCCGTTGAGAACTGAAGCTTTCTTT.

This clonotype appeared a few times. This chain joins TRBV2 and TRBJ2-2, with 9 nucleotides matching TRBD2. Germline values: CDR1 SNHLY, CDR2 FYNNEI. The V gene end was trimmed by 7 bases and the J gene end by 0 bases; junction bases not matched to a gene: 3. The CDR3 has 15 residues. This chain's CDR3 is CASKRTSANTGELFF. DNA of the CDR3: TGTGCCAGCAAAAGGACTAGCGCGAACACCGGGGAGCTGTTTTTT.

J is TRBJ2-3 and V is TRBV30; TRBD2 agrees at 10 bases. The ends lost 5 bases at V and 8 bases at J; junction bases unmatched: 13. The germline CDR1 and CDR2 sequences are GTSNPN and SVGIG (reference sequence). The length of the CDR3 is 15 residues. The CDR3 coding sequence is TGTGCCTGGTCCCATGGACTAGCGGCAATGGGTACGCAGTATTTT. Its translation: CAWSHGLAAMGTQYF.

V gene TRBV7-2 combines with J gene TRBJ2-6; D remains ambiguous. Trimming took 2 bases from V and 3 from J, leaving 8 bases between them. Per the germline V gene, CDR1 is SGHTA and CDR2 is FQGNSA. This CDR3 is built from 15 residues. CDR3 DNA: TGTGCCAGCAGCTTACGTTTAGTTGGGGCCAACGTCCTGACTTTC. This codes for CASSLRLVGANVLTF.

V usage is TRBV11-2 and J usage is TRBJ2-2; TRBD2 agrees at 8 bases. V was pared by 6 bases and J by 1 base, with 16 bases of the junction left unmatched. Germline assignment: CDR1 SGHAT and CDR2 FQNNGV. The CDR3 totals 19 residues. As DNA, the CDR3 is TGTGCCAGCAGGCGGCCCGGGACTAGTCCCGTCAAGAACACCGGGGAGCTGTTTTTT. Protein sequence: CASRRPGTSPVKNTGELFF. The complete variable domain, with remaining parts taken from reference TRBV11-2 and TRBJ2-2, reads EAGVAQSPRYKIIEKRQSVAFWCNPISGHATLYWYQQILGQGPKLLIQFQNNGVVDDSQLPKDRFSAERLKGVDSTLKIQPAKLEDSAVYLCASRRPGTSPVKNTGELFFGEGSRLTVL.

The chain links TRBV10-2 to TRBJ2-7; 10 bases agree with TRBD2. The junction had 5 bases not matched to a gene; V was cut back by 2 bases and J by 7 bases. This CDR3 is built from 14 residues. The germline gives CDR1 WSHSY, CDR2 SAAADI. CDR3 bases: TGCGCCAGCAGTGAGCTATGGACTAGCGGAGAGCAGTACTTC. It codes for CASSELWTSGEQYF.

This clonotype showed up just a few times. A much more abundant neighbour one base away suggests this may be a read error. The V call is TRBV11-2, the J call TRBJ2-7; 9 positions agree with TRBD1. Trimming removed 3 bases from V and 3 bases from J; junction bases left unmatched: 3. The CDR3 totals 14 residues. Germline V lookup: CDR1 SGHAT, CDR2 FQNNGV. The CDR3 region has the DNA TGTGCCAGCAGCTTCGCGACAGGGGGCTACGAGCAGTACTTC. The encoded protein is CASSFATGGYEQYF.

The rearrangement links TRBV6-2 or TRBV6-3 to TRBJ2-7, with D unresolved. The V end was cut by 2 bases, the J end by 2 bases, with 10 bases between. The CDR3 contains 14 residues. Germline assignment: CDR1 MNHEY and CDR2 SVGEGT. CDR3 coding DNA: TGTGCCAGCAGTTACGGGTCAGCGACCTACGAGCAGTACTTC. Translating gives CASSYGSATYEQYF.

The table lists this clonotype with many counts. The J gene is TRBJ2-1, the V gene TRBV9, with 8 bases matching TRBD1. Germline V CDR1 and CDR2: SGDLS, YYNGEE. CDR3 size: 14 residues. V shed 2 bases and J 4 bases; nucleotides not matched to a gene: 2. CDR3 region: CASSVQGAYNEQFF. CDR3 nucleotide sequence: TGTGCCAGCAGCGTCCAGGGGGCATACAATGAGCAGTTCTTC.

This clonotype was found a few times. The rearrangement joins TRBV5-5 to TRBJ2-5, with 8 bases identical to TRBD2. The CDR3 covers 15 residues. Germline trimming cut 8 bases from V and 5 bases from J; bases unmatched to any gene: 14. Germline V lookup: CDR1 SGHKS, CDR2 YYEKEE (reference sequence). The CDR3 is CASSTDTGGPETQYF. The CDR3 nucleotides read TGTGCCAGTTCCACCGACACGGGAGGGCCGGAGACCCAGTACTTC.

The rearrangement links TRBV18 to TRBJ2-3, with a possible D match to TRBD1 (5 bases). Germline CDR1 is KGHSH and CDR2 is LQKENI. V was shortened by 3 bases and J by 1 base, with 23 bases between the two germline ends. The CDR3 totals 19 residues. CDR3 protein: CASSPRPPTSTTGTDTQYF. The CDR3, as DNA: TGTGCCAGCTCACCTCGACCTCCGACGTCTACGACAGGCACAGATACGCAGTATTTT.

The CDR3 loop is CASSLDPWWEGQPQHF. The CDR3 region has the DNA TGTGCCAGCAGCTTAGATCCTTGGTGGGAGGGGCAGCCCCAGCATTTT. The V call is TRBV11-2, the J call TRBJ1-5, with D maybe TRBD1 (5 bases). Germline V lookup: CDR1 SGHAT, CDR2 FQNNGV. The ends were cut back, 0 bases at V and 7 bases at J, with 16 bases in the middle. This CDR3 spans 16 amino acids.

The chain links TRBV5-1 to TRBJ1-1; 7 bases fit TRBD1. Unmatched junction bases numbered 9, after V lost 6 bases and J lost 1 base. The CDR3 has 15 amino acids. Germline CDR1 SGHRS, CDR2 YFSETQ. The CDR3 sequence: CASTTIPGGNTEAFF. The CDR3, as DNA: TGCGCCAGCACAACGATCCCAGGGGGGAACACTGAAGCTTTCTTT.

J is TRBJ1-1 and V is TRBV10-3; D gene ambiguous. The CDR3 is 13 amino acids. Germline loops: CDR1 ENHRY, CDR2 SYGVKD. The germline V and J ends were trimmed by 7 bases and 0 bases, with 9 bases remaining between them. CDR3 loop: CAIKGNLNTEAFF. The CDR3 bases are TGTGCCATCAAGGGCAATTTGAACACTGAAGCTTTCTTT.

There are a few counts of this clonotype. The CDR3 loop is CASSAGQGLYGYTF. The CDR3 nucleotides read TGTGCCAGCAGCGCGGGACAGGGGCTCTATGGCTACACCTTC. J is TRBJ1-2 and V is TRBV5-5, with 10 positions matching TRBD1. The CDR3 extends over 14 amino acids. Trimming at V came to 4 bases and at J to 4 bases, leaving 4 bases not matched to a gene. The germline gives CDR1 SGHKS, CDR2 YYEKEE (reference sequence). Using reference TRBV5-5 and TRBJ1-2 for the parts outside the CDR3, the full variable domain is DAGVTQSPTHLIKTRGQQVTLRCSPISGHKSVSWYQQVLGQGPQFIFQYYEKEERGRGNFPDRFSARQFPNYSSELNVNALLLGDSALYLCASSAGQGLYGYTFGSGTRLTVV.

The genes are TRBV20-1 and TRBJ1-4; 7 positions match TRBD1. Germline CDR1 DFQATT, CDR2 SNEGSKA (reference sequence). CDR3 length: 14 residues. V gave up 6 bases and J gave up 6 bases; unmatched junction bases: 10. The CDR3 nucleotides read TGCAGTGCCTATCCCCCAGGGGGATATGAAAAACTGTTTTTT. This translates into CSAYPPGGYEKLFF.